This section outlines one T cell receptor beta chain sequence together with its context. Its cognate antigen is unknown. This record belongs to a study of cytomegalovirus exposure and HLA in healthy donors. Study-wide points: A subsequent analysis found that TCR clusters from the first cohort also tended to co-occur in the 90 to 150 validation repertoires, with about 95% of cluster scores above 0. The study put 150 to 200 TCR beta chains on its list as cytomegalovirus-associated.

CDR1 and CDR2 from the germline V gene are MDHEN and SYDVKM. The CDR3 contains 14 residues. J lost 4 bases, V lost 6 bases, and 8 bases had no gene match. Produced via immunoSEQ multiplex PCR; TCRdb's table is partial and in-frame only. Of about 79,000 clones in the sample, over 85% were seen once. The donors belonged to the approximately 120-subject validation cohort, separate from the roughly 670-subject first cohort. Sequenced input: PBMCs. The V gene is TRBV28, the J gene TRBJ1-1, with 7 bases identical to TRBD1. The clonotype comes from a woman under 40 in good health and CMV-seronegative. CDR3 nucleotides: TGTGCCAGCAGGCAAGGGGGCGCGACCACTGAAGCTTTCTTT. Protein sequence: CASRQGGATTEAFF.